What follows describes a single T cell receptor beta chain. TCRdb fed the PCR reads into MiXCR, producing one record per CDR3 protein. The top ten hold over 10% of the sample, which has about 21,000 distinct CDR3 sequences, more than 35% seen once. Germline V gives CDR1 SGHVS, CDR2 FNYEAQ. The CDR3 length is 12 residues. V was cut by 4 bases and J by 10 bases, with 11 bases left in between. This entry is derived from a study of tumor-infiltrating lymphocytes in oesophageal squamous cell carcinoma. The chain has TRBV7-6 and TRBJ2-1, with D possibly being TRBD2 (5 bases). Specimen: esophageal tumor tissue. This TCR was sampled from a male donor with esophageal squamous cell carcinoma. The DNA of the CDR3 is TGTGCCAGCAGCTCCCAAGAGGGAGAGCAGTTCTTC. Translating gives CASSSQEGEQFF.